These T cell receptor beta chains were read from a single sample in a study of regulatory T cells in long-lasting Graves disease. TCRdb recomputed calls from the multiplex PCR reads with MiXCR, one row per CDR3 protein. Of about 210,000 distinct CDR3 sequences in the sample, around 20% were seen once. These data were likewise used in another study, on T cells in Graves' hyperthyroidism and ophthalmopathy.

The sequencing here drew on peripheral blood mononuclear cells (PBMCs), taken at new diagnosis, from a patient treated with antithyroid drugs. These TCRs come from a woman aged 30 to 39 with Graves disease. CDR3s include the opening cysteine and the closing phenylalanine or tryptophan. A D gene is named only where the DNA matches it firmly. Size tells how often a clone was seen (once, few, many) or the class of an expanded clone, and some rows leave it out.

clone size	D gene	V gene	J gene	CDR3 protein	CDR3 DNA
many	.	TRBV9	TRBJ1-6	CASSVGSSYNSPLHF	TGTGCCAGCAGCGTTGGGAGCTCCTATAATTCACCCCTCCACTTT
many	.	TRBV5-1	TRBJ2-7	CASSLVGPSRGDEQYF	TGCGCCAGCAGCTTGGTGGGGCCAAGCCGAGGGGACGAGCAGTACTTC
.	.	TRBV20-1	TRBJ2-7	CSARVGGTYEQYF	TGCAGTGCTAGAGTAGGGGGAACCTACGAGCAGTACTTC
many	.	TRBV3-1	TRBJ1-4	CASSPGRGKFEKLFF	TGTGCCAGCAGCCCCGGGAGGGGGAAATTTGAAAAACTGTTTTTT
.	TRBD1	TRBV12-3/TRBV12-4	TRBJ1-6	CASSSTGTNNSPLHF	TGTGCCAGCAGTTCGACAGGGACTAATAATTCACCCCTCCACTTT
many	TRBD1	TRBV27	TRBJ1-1	CASSKHRGMSTEAFF	TGTGCCAGCAGTAAACACAGGGGTATGAGCACTGAAGCTTTCTTT
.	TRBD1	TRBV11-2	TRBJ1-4	CASSDGQGASEKLFF	TGTGCCAGCAGCGACGGACAGGGGGCCAGTGAAAAACTGTTTTTT
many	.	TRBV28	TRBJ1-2	CASSCTGIHRHCGYTF	TGTGCCAGCAGTTGTACTGGAATTCATCGGCACTGCGGCTACACCTTC
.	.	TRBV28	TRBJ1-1	CASSLSQGTEAFF	TGTGCCAGCAGTTTATCGCAGGGCACTGAAGCTTTCTTT
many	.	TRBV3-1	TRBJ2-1	CASRKGSYNEQFF	TGTGCCAGCAGGAAAGGCAGTTACAATGAGCAGTTCTTC
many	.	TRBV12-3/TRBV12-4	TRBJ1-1	CASSLPRGGGNTEAFF	TGTGCCAGCAGTTTACCGCGGGGGGGAGGGAACACTGAAGCTTTCTTT
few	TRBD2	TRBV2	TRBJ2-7	CASSEAGTSGRSGYEQYF	TGTGCCAGCAGTGAAGCGGGGACTAGCGGGAGATCTGGCTACGAGCAGTACTTC
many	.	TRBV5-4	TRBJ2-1	CASSLKGSYNEQFF	TGTGCCAGCAGCTTAAAGGGATCCTACAATGAGCAGTTCTTC
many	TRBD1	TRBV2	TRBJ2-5	CASRSTGARETQYF	TGTGCCAGCAGATCGACAGGGGCGAGGGAGACCCAGTACTTC
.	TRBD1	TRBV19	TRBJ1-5	CASSTTGGEGQPQHF	TGTGCCAGTAGTACGACAGGGGGTGAGGGTCAGCCCCAGCATTTT
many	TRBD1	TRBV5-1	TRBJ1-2	CASSWGTGLDDGYTF	TGCGCCAGCAGCTGGGGGACAGGACTAGATGATGGCTACACCTTC
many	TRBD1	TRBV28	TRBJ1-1	CASSLAGGRGTEAFF	TGTGCCAGCAGTTTAGCAGGGGGCCGGGGCACTGAAGCTTTCTTT
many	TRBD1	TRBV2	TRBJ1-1	CASSELGQAHTEAFF	TGTGCCAGCAGTGAACTGGGACAGGCGCACACTGAAGCTTTCTTT
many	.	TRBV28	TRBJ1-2	CASSPGRTNYGYTF	TGTGCCAGCAGTCCCGGACGGACCAACTATGGCTACACCTTC
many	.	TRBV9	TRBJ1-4	CASSAGGPTNEKLFF	TGTGCCAGCAGCGCCGGGGGTCCAACTAATGAAAAACTGTTTTTT
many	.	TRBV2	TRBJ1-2	CASSETGRSGYTF	TGTGCCAGCAGTGAAACAGGGCGGAGTGGCTACACCTTC
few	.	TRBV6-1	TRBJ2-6	CASSHPDNPGANVLTF	TGTGCCAGCAGTCACCCCGACAATCCTGGGGCCAACGTCCTGACTTTC
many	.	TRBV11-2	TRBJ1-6	CASSLDSANSPLHF	TGTGCCAGCAGCTTAGACAGCGCCAATTCACCCCTCCACTTT
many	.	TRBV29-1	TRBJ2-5	CSVVERGLGQETQYF	TGCAGCGTTGTGGAGAGGGGCTTGGGTCAAGAGACCCAGTACTTC
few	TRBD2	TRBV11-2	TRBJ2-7	CASSRIAGGPRVYF	TGTGCCAGCAGCCGAATAGCGGGAGGGCCGAGGGTATACTTC
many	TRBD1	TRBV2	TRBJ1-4	CASRGWGQLKLFF	TGTGCCAGCAGGGGCTGGGGACAGCTAAAACTGTTTTTT
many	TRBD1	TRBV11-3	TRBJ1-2	CASSSGQGHSGTF	TGTGCCAGCAGCTCGGGACAGGGCCACTCTGGCACCTTC
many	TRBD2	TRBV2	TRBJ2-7	CASSEGWVAGDYEQYF	TGTGCCAGCAGTGAAGGATGGGTAGCGGGAGACTACGAGCAGTACTTC
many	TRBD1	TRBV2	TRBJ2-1	CASSPTGGNYNEQFF	TGTGCCAGCAGCCCTACAGGGGGCAACTACAATGAGCAGTTCTTC
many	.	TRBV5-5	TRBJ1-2	CASSLETGTYGYTF	TGTGCCAGCAGCTTGGAAACAGGGACCTATGGCTACACCTTC
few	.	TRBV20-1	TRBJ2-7	CSARGLIGEQYF	TGCAGTGCTAGAGGACTCATTGGGGAGCAGTACTTC
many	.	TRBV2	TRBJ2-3	CASRLGDTQYF	TGTGCCAGCAGACTAGGAGATACGCAGTATTTT
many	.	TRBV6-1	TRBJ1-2	CASTRGYGYTF	TGTGCCAGCACCCGGGGCTATGGCTACACCTTC
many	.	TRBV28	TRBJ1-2	CASSPTNYGYTF	TGTGCCAGCAGTCCCACTAACTATGGCTACACCTTC
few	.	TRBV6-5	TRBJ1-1	CASSYPPSNTEAFF	TGTGCCAGCAGTTACCCCCCTTCGAACACTGAAGCTTTCTTT
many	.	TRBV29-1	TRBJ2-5	CSVLQGVGETQYF	TGCAGCGTTCTACAGGGCGTGGGTGAGACCCAGTACTTC
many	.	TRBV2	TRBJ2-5	CASGLEAGLQETQYF	TGTGCCAGCGGGCTGGAAGCGGGCCTTCAAGAGACCCAGTACTTC
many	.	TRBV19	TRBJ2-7	CATKNVASPMYEQYF	TGTGCCACGAAAAACGTAGCGAGCCCCATGTACGAGCAGTACTTC
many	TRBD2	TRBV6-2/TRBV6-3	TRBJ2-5	CASSVWTSGRETQYF	TGTGCCAGCAGTGTTTGGACTAGCGGGCGAGAGACCCAGTACTTC
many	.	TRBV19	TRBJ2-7	CASSMGWTYEQYF	TGTGCCAGTAGTATGGGGTGGACCTACGAGCAGTACTTC
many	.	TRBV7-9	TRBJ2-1	CASSDGGLLSNEQFF	TGTGCCAGCAGCGACGGGGGGCTGCTATCCAATGAGCAGTTCTTC
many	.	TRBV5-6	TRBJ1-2	CASSLRAASSYGYTF	TGTGCCAGCAGCTTGAGGGCAGCTTCCTCCTATGGCTACACCTTC
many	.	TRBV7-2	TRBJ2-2	CASSSLSPFGELFF	TGTGCCAGCAGCTCGTTATCTCCATTCGGGGAGCTGTTTTTT
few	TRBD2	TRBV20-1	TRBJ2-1	CSARDRGREGNEQFF	TGCAGTGCTAGAGATCGGGGCAGGGAGGGAAATGAGCAGTTCTTC
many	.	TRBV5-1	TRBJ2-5	CASSLGNQETQYF	TGCGCCAGCAGCTTAGGGAACCAAGAGACCCAGTACTTC
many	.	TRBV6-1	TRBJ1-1	CASSERRGMRAFF	TGTGCCAGCAGTGAACGGCGGGGGATGAGGGCTTTCTTT
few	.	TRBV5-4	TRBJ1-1	CASSLGQGGLNTEAFF	TGTGCCAGCAGCTTGGGGCAGGGCGGCCTTAACACTGAAGCTTTCTTT
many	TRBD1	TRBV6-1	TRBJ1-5	CASSVWGTGVQPQHF	TGTGCCAGCAGTGTCTGGGGGACAGGGGTCCAGCCCCAGCATTTT
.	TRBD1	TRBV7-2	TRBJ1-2	CASSLSASGTDGYTF	TGTGCCAGCAGCTTATCGGCCTCCGGGACAGATGGCTACACCTTC